The source of this T cell receptor beta chain is a study of T cell responses to AZD1222 COVID-19 vaccine (dated by TCRdb to the early 2020s). Context from the whole study: TCR sequencing was performed for about 250 trial participants, of whom 200 to 220 were given two doses of AZD1222 and some 25 were given two doses of MenACWY control vaccine. Trial participants were enrolled by age into subgroups of 18-55, 56-69 and 70-plus years, and about 150, 27 and 61 TCR-sequenced participants, respectively, were included in these subgroups. General findings and caveats noted by the study authors: No day 14 peak-response samples were available, so repertoires were characterized only after the peak T cell response. The 56-69-year group was small, and its depth increase did not reach significance, likely because of low power. Vaccine-associated CD4 TCRs spanned the whole spike protein, with dominant responses in regions 160-218 and 743-854. Conclusions about previously exposed vaccinees are limited, since just 5 or 6 AZD1222 recipients were seropositive for SARS-CoV-2 at baseline. Spike-specific TCR breadth and depth rose significantly after two AZD1222 doses compared with day 0 and with MenACWY recipients. Participants were mostly white British and included more females than males, and it was suggested by the authors that clonal diversity may have been underestimated. Reportedly, almost half of the unique spike-specific TCRs recognized epitopes lying outside the regions that are mutated in the B.1.351 and B.1.1.7 variants.

The CDR3 regions of human TCRbeta chains were analyzed by immunosequencing. In the authors' own workflow: TCRs in the repertoires were matched against a reference library of SARS-CoV-2-specific TCRs that had been generated with the MIRA antigen-specificity platform. Breadth was defined as the fraction of unique TCRs that were SARS-CoV-2-associated. Depth was defined as the fraction of total T cells that were SARS-CoV-2-associated. Using the MIRA data, every spike-specific TCR was mapped to the spike region that the TCR reacted to and assigned to either a CD4 or a CD8 class. Log10-transformed breadth and depth values were compared by one-way ANOVA with Sidak's multiple comparisons tests. Imported from immuneACCESS, the table was reduced by TCRdb to in-frame sequences with V and J called. These copies leave out some clones; in studies compared against another copy, an unresolved V gene accounts for under half, and the cause of the remainder is not known. V and J calls and clone size are as listed in that table; D and trimming were resolved from the DNA. For this sample the table gives 130,000 to 150,000 clones, of which around four fifths were detected only once. The ten top clones hold 4.1% of the sample.

On this clone: The antigen it recognizes is unknown. Per-base quality was not reported, and no clone a single base away is much larger than it. Other DNA sequences from this sample encode an identical CDR3 as well.

Read against the paper, the sample's time point label means: baseline before first vaccination. According to the study, the label for this sample's treatment or condition signals: meningococcal conjugate vaccine given as trial control. Vaccinee samples were obtained from the UK trials COV001 and COV002, which included a single-blind randomized controlled phase 2/3 trial of AZD1222 (ChAdOx1 nCoV-19) in healthy adults. For TCRbeta chain sequencing, PBMC samples were collected from trial participants at day 0 and at day 28 after the second dose. As encoded in the germline V gene, CDR1 is SGHAT while CDR2 is FQNNGV. From the cysteine up to the phenylalanine, the CDR3 has a length of 11 residues. The sequence is cut down to CDR3 DNA, 33 bases in frame from base 1. V drops 3 bases and J drops 5 bases, leaving 4 bases in between.

The sequences come from peripheral blood, collected on day 0 of MenACWY control vaccination. This sequence uses TRBV11-2 and TRBJ1-2; no D gene is confidently identified. The receptor was derived from an adult in good health. The DNA sequence is TGTGCCAGCAGCTTGGGATATGGCTACACCTTC. It translates to CASSLGYGYTF.